The following is a T cell receptor beta chain sequence with its context. Its target is unknown. This specimen comes from a study of shared clonotypes between healthy human individuals. As originally analysed: There were no quality scores in the junction-only immunoSEQ sequences, so filtering differed. TCRdb's table, derived via immunoSEQ multiplex PCR, lists solely in-frame clones and lacks some. D and trimming come from the DNA, and the V and J calls and clone size come from that table. The sample contains 2 million to 2.5 million clones, approximately 94% of which appear only once. With 4 bases removed from V and 1 base from J, the gap between germline ends came to 29 bases. Germline CDR1 is SGDLS and CDR2 is YYNGEE. This CDR3 contains 20 residues. Findings and caveats of the study: The rarefaction results pointed to incomplete sorted-subset sequencing despite large depth.

Cells designated naive CD8 were CD45RO-negative and were positively selected for CCR7, with terminally differentiated effector memory CD45RA+ cells excluded. Healthy adults negative for HIV, lacking recent acute infections or vaccinations, served as donors. Those who donated, Caucasian adults without exception, all lived in Nashville, Tennessee. The chain is built from TRBV9 and TRBJ1-1; TRBD1 is a possible D gene (5 bases). The material sequenced was naive CD8+ T cells from PBMCs. The TCR sequence derives from a man aged 18 to 35 in good health. Some clones in this sample may be carry-over from other donors' samples. In DNA, the CDR3 is TGTGCCAGCAGCCCCCATCTCGGGGTAAGGGCGTATGGGGGGAACACTGAAGCTTTCTTT. Encoded protein: CASSPHLGVRAYGGNTEAFF.